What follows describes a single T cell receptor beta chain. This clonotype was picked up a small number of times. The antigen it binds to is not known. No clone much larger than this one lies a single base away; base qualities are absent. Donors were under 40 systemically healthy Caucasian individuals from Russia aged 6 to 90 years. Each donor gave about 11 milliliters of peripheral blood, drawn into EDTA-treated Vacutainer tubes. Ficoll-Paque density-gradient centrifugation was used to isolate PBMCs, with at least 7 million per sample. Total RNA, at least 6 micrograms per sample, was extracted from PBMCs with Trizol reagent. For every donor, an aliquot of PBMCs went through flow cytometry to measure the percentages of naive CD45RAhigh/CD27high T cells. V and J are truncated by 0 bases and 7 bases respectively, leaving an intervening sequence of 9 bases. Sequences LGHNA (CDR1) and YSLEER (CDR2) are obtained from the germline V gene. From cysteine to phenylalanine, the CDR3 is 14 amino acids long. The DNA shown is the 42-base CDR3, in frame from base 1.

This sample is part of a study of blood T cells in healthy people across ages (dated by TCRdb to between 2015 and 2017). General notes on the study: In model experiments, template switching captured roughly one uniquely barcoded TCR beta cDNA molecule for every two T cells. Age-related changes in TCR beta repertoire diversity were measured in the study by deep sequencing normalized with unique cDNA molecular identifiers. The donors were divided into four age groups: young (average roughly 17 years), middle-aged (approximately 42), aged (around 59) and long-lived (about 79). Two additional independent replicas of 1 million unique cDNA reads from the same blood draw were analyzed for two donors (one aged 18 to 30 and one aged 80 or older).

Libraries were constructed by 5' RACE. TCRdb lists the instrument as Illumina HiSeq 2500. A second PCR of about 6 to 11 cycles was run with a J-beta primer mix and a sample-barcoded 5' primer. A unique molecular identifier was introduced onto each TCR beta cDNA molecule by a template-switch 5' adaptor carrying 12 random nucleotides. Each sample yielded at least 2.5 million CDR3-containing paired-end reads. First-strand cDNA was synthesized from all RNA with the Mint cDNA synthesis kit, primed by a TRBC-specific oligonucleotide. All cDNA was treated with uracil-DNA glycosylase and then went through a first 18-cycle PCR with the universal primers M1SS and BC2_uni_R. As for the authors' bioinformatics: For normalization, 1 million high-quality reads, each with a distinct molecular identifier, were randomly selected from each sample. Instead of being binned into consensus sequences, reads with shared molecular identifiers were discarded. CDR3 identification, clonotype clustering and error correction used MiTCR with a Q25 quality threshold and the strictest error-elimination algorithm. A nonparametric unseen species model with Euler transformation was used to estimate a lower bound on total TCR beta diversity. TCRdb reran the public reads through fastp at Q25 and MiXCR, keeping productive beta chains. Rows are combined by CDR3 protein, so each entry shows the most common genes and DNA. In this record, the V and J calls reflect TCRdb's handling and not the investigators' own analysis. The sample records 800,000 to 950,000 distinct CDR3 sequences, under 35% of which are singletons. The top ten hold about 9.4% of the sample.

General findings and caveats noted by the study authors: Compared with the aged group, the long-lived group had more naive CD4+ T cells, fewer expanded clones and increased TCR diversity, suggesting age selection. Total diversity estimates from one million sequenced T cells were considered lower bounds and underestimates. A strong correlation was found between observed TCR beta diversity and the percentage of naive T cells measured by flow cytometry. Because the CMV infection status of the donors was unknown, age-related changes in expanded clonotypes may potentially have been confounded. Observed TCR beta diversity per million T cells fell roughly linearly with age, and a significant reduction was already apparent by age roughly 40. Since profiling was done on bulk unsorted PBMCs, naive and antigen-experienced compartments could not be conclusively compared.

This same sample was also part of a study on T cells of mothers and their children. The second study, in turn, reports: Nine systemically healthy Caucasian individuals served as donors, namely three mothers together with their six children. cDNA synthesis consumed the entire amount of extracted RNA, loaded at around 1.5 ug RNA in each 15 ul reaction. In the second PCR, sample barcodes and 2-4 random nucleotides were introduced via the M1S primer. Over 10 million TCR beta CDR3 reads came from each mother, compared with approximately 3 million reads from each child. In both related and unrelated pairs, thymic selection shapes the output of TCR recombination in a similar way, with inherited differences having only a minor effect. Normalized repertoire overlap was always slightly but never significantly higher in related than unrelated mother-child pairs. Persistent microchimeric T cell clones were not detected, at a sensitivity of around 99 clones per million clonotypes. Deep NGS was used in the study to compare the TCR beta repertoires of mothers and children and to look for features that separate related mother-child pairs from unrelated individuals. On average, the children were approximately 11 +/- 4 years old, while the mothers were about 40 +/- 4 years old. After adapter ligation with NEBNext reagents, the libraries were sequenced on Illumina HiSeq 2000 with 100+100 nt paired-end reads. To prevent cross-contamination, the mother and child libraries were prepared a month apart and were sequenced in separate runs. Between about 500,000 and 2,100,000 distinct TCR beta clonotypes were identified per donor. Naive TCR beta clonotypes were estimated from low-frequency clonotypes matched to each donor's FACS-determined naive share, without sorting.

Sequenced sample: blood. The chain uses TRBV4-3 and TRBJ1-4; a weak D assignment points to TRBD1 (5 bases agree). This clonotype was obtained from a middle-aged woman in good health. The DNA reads TGCGCCAGCAGCCAAGATGGGGCGCGTGAAAAACTGTTTTTT. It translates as CASSQDGAREKLFF.